This TCR beta chain came from a study of T-cell memory formation after mild COVID-19. With respect to this clonotype: Its antigen remains unidentified.

V lost 3 bases and J 5 bases, leaving 14 bases between the germline ends. The length of the CDR3 is 14 residues. The V gene's germline CDR1 is SGHTA and CDR2 FQGNSA. Study results and limitations: Contracting CD4+ clones sat mainly in CM and EM; CD8+ in EMRA.

Using constant-segment primers, 5'RACE produced TCR alpha and TCR beta cDNA libraries carrying sample barcodes and UMIs. One entry per CDR3 protein results from TCRdb running MiXCR on the 5' RACE reads. This table holds around 310,000 distinct CDR3 sequences, 20% to 25% found once. Sequenced material: PBMCs or a T cell subset sorted from them (not recorded which). The receptor was derived from a man younger than 30 who had mild COVID-19 (a few samples of this study predate the infection). Cell type and time point are not known. The chain uses TRBV7-2 and TRBJ2-7; no clear D. The CDR3, as DNA: TGTGCCAGCAGCTTGTCGCCACACACAGACGAGCAGTACTTC. As protein: CASSLSPHTDEQYF. Based on the CDR3 plus reference TRBV7-2 and TRBJ2-7, the full variable domain is GAGVSQSPSNKVTEKGKDVELRCDPISGHTALYWYRQSLGQGLEFLIYFQGNSAPDKSGLPSDRFSAERTGGSVSTLTIQRTQQEDSAVYLCASSLSPHTDEQYFGPGTRLTVT.